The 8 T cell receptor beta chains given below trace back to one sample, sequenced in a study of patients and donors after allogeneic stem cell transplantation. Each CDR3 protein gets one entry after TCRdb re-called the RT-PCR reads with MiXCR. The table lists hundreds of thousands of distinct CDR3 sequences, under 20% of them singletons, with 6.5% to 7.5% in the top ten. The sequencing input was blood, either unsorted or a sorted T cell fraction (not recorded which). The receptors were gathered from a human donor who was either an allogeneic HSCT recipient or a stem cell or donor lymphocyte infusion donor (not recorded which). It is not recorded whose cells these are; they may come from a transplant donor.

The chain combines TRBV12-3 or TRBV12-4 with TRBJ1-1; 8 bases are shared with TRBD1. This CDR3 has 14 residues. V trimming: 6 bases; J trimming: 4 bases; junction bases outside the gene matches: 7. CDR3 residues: CASRFQGARTEAFF. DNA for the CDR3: TGTGCCAGCAGATTCCAGGGGGCGCGCACTGAAGCTTTCTTT.

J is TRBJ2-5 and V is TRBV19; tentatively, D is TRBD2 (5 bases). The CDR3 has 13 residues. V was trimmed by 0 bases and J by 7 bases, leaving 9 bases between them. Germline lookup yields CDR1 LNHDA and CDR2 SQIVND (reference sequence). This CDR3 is CASSIETAGTQYF. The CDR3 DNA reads TGTGCCAGTAGTATAGAGACTGCGGGGACCCAGTACTTC.

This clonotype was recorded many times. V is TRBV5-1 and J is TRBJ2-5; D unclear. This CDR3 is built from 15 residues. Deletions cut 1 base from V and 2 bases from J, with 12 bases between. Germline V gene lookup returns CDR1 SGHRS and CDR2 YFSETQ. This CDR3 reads CASSLTSPLQETQYF. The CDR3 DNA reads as TGCGCCAGCAGCTTGACGAGTCCCCTTCAAGAGACCCAGTACTTC.

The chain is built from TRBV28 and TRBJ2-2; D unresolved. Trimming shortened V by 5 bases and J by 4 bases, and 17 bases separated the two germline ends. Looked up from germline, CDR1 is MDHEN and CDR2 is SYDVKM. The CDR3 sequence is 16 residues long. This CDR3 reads CASSAQPWGGTGELFF. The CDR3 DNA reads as TGTGCCAGCAGTGCCCAACCCTGGGGTGGCACCGGGGAGCTGTTTTTT.

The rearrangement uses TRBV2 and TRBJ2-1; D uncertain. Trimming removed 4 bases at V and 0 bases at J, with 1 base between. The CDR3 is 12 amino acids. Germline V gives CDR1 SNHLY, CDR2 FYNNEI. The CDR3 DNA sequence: TGTGCCAGCAGTGCCTCCTACAATGAGCAGTTCTTC. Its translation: CASSASYNEQFF.

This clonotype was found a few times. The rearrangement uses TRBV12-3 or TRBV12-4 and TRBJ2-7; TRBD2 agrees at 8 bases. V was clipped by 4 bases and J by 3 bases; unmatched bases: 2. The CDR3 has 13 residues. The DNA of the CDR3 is TGTGCCAGCAGTTCGGGACTAGGCTACGAGCAGTACTTC. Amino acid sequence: CASSSGLGYEQYF.

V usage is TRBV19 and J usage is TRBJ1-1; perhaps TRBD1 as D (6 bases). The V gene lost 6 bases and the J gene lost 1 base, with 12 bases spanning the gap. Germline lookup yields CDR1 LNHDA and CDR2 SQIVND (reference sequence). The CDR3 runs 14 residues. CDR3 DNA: TGTGCCAGTAGATACGACAGGTGGAACACTGAAGCTTTCTTT. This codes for CASRYDRWNTEAFF.

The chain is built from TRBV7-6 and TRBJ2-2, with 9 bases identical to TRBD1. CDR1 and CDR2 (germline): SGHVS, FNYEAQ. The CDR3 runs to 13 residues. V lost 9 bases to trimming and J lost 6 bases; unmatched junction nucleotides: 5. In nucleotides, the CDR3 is TGTGCCAGAGGACAGGGGCTGGCCGGGGAGCTGTTTTTT. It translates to CARGQGLAGELFF.